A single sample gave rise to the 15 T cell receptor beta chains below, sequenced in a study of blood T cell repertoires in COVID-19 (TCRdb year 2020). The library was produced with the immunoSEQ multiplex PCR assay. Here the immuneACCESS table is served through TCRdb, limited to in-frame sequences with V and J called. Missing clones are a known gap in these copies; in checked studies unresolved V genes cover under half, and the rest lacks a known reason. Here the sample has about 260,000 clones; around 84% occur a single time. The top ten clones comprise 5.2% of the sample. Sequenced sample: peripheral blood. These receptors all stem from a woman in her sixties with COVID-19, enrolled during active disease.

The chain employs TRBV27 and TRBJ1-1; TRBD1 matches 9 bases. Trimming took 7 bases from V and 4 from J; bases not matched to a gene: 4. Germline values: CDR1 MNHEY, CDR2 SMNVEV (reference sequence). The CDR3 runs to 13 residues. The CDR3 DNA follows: TGTGCCAGCAAACAGGGGGCTCCCACTGAAGCTTTCTTT. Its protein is CASKQGAPTEAFF.

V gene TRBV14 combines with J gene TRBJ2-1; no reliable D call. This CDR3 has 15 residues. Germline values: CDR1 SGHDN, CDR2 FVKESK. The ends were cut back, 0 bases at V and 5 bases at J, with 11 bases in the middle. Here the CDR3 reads CASSQDRRVNNEQFF. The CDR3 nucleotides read TGTGCCAGCAGCCAAGATCGTCGTGTAAACAATGAGCAGTTCTTC.

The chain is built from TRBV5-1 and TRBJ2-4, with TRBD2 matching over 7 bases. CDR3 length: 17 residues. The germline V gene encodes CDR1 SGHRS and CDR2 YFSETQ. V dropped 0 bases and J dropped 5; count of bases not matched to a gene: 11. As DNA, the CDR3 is TGCGCCAGCAGCTTGGGGTCACTAGCGAGGAACGAAAACATTCAGTACTTC. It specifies CASSLGSLARNENIQYF.

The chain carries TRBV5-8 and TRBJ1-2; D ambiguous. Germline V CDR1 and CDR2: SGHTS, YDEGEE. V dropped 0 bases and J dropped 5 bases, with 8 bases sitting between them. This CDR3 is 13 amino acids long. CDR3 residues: CASSLGELYGYTF. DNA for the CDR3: TGTGCCAGCAGCTTGGGGGAGCTATATGGCTACACCTTC.

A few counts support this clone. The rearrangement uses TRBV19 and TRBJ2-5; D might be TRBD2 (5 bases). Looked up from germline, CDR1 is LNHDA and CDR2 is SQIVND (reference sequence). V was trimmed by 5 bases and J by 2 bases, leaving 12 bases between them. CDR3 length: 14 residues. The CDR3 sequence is CASSPGLIQETQYF. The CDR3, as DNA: TGTGCCAGTAGTCCCGGACTGATACAAGAGACCCAGTACTTC.

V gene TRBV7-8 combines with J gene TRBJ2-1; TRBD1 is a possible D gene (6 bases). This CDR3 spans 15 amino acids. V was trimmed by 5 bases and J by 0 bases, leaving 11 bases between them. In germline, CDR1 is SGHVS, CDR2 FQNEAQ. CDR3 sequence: CASSPGDGSYNEQFF. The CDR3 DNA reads TGTGCCAGCAGCCCAGGGGACGGCTCCTACAATGAGCAGTTCTTC.

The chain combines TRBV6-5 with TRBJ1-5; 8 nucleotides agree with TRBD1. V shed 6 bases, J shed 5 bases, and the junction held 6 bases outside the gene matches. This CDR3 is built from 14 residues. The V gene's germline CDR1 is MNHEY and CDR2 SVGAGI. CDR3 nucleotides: TGTGCCAGCAGGCGGACAGGGAAAGATCAGCCCCAGCATTTT. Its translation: CASRRTGKDQPQHF.

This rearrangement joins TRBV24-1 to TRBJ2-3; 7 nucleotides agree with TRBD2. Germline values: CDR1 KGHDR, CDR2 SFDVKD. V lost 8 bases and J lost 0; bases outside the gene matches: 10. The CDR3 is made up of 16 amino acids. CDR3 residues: CATMDPSGTSTDTQYF. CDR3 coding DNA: TGTGCCACCATGGACCCTAGCGGAACTAGCACAGATACGCAGTATTTT.

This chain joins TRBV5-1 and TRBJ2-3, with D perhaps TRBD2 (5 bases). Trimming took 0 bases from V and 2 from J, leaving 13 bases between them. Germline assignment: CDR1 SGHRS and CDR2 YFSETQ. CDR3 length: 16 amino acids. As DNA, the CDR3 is TGCGCCAGCAGCTTGGAGGACCGGGGATACACAGATACGCAGTATTTT. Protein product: CASSLEDRGYTDTQYF.

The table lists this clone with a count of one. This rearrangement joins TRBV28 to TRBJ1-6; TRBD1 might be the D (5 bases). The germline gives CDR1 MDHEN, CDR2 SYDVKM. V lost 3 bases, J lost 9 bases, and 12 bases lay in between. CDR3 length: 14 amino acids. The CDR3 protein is CASSFVSGVSPLHF. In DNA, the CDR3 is TGTGCCAGCAGTTTTGTTTCGGGGGTTTCACCCCTCCACTTT. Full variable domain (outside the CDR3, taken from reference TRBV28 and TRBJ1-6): DVKVTQSSRYLVKRTGEKVFLECVQDMDHENMFWYRQDPGLGLRLIYFSYDVKMKEKGDIPEGYSVSREKKERFSLILESASTNQTSMYLCASSFVSGVSPLHFGNGTRLTVT.

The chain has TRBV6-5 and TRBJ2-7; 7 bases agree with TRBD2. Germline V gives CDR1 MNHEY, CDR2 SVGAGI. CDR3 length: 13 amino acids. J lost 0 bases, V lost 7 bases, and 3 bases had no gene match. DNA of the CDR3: TGTGCCAGCACGCGGGGGAGCTCCTACGAGCAGTACTTC. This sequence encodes CASTRGSSYEQYF.

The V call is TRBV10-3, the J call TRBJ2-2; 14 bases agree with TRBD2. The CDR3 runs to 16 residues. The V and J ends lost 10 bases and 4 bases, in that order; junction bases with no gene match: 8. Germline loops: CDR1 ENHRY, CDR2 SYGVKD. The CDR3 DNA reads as TGTGCCACTCACGGGACTAGCGGGAGAGGCACCGGGGAGCTGTTTTTT. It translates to CATHGTSGRGTGELFF.

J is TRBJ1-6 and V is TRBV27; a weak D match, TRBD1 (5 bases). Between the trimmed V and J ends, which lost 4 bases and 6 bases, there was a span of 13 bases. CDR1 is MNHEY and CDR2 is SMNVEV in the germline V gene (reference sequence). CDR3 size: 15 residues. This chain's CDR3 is CASSSVQQGNSPLHF. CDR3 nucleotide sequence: TGTGCCAGCAGTTCTGTACAGCAGGGTAATTCACCCCTCCACTTT.

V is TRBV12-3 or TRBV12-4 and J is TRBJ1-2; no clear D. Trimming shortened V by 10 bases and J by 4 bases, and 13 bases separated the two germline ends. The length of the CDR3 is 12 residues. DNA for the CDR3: TGTGCCACCGCGGTAGGAGGCTATGGCTACACCTTC. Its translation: CATAVGGYGYTF.

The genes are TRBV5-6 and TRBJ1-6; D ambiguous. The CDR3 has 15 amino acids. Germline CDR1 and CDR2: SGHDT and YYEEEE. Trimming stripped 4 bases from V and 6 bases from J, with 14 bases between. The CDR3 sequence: CASSGTDGSNSPLHF. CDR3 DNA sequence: TGTGCCAGCAGCGGAACGGACGGGAGTAATTCACCCCTCCACTTT. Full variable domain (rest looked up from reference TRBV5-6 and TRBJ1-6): DAGVTQSPTHLIKTRGQQVTLRCSPKSGHDTVSWYQQALGQGPQFIFQYYEEEERQRGNFPDRFSGHQFPNYSSELNVNALLLGDSALYLCASSGTDGSNSPLHFGNGTRLTVT.